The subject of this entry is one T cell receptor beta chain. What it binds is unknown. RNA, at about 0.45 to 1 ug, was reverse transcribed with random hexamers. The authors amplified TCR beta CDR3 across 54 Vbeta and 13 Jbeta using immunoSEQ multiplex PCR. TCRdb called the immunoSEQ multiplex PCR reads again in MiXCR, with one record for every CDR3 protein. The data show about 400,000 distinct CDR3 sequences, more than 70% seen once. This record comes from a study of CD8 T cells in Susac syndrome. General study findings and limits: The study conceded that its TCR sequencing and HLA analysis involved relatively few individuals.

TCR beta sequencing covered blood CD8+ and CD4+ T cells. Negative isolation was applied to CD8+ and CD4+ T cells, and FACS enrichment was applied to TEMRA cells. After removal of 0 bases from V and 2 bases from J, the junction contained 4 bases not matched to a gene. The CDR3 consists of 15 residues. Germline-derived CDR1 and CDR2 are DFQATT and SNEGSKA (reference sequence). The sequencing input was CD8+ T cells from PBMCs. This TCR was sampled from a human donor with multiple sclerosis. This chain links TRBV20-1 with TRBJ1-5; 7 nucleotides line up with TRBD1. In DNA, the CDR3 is TGCAGTGCTAGAGATGGTCAGGGGGGCAATCAGCCCCAGCATTTT. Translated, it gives CSARDGQGGNQPQHF.